The clone carrying this TCR beta chain was seen a handful of times. Its antigen is unidentified. The data derive from a study of CD8 T cells in ankylosing spondylitis. The trim removed 7 bases at V and 9 bases at J, leaving 19 bases unmatched. CDR3 size: 18 residues. Per germline, CDR1 MNHNS and CDR2 SASEGT. Quantitative barcoded 5'-RACE was used to prepare TCR beta libraries. TCRdb reprocessed the 5' RACE reads via MiXCR and lists one record per CDR3 protein. This sample carries around 150,000 distinct CDR3 sequences, roughly 44% of them seen once, and the ten largest clones take about 15%. Findings and limits, study-wide: Earlier reports found some motif variants in synovial fluid and blood in reactive arthritis. Those disease-linked clones were CD8+; they were also relatively rare in peripheral blood. Blood of patients with ankylosing spondylitis appeared to be characterized by a TCR beta motif of eight highly homologous variants.

The receptor's source is a male donor with ankylosing spondylitis. Sequencing input: synovial fluid, either unsorted or a sorted T cell fraction (not recorded which). The V and J genes are TRBV6-1 and TRBJ2-2, with 11 positions matching TRBD2. CDR3 nucleotide sequence: TGTGCCAGCACCCTCCTTATAGCGGGAGGGGCTTCCGGGAGGGAGCTGTTTTTT. As protein: CASTLLIAGGASGRELFF.